The clone carrying this T cell receptor (beta chain) was detected a few times. Antigen specificity is unknown. Germline V lookup: CDR1 MRHNA, CDR2 SNTAGT. The CDR3 has 15 amino acids. Trimming pared 4 bases from V and 7 bases from J, leaving 16 bases between. Every donor was a healthy person donating bone marrow. The PCR had 60 Vbeta and 13 Jbeta primers. Only in-frame clones appear in the TCRdb table, and some are missing; sequencing was by immunoSEQ multiplex PCR. The profile shows more than 150,000 clones, 75% to 90% of them singletons. The data were obtained in a study of cytomegalovirus exposure and HLA in healthy donors. Study findings and constraints: A later analysis reportedly found fewer N-insertions in an Asian-associated ancestry cluster than the roughly 670-donor mean. Cytomegalovirus status was reportedly diagnosed by the classifier with high specificity and sensitivity. The authors later found HLA-associated TCR beta chains more clonally expanded than equally common others.

The sequencing input was PBMCs. This chain connects TRBV6-4 to TRBJ2-2; D is possibly TRBD2 (5 bases). This clonotype was sampled from a woman under 30 in good health and CMV-seronegative. The CDR3 here is CASSGMAGGGGELFF. In nucleotides, the CDR3 is TGTGCCAGCAGTGGGATGGCCGGAGGAGGCGGGGAGCTGTTTTTT.